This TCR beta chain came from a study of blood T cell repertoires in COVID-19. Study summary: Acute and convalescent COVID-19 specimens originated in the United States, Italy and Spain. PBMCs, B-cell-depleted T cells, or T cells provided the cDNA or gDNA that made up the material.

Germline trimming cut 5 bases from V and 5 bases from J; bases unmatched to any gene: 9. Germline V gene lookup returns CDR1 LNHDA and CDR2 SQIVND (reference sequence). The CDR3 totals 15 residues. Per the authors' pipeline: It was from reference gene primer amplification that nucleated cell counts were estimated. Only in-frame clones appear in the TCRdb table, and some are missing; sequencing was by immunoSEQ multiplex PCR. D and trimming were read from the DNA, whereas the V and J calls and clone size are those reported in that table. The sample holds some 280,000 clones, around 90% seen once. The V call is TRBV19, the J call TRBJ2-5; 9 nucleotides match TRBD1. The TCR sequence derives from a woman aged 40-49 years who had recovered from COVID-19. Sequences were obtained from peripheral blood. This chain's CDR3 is CASSGQTGGVETQYF. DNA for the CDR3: TGTGCCAGTAGTGGGCAGACAGGGGGTGTGGAGACCCAGTACTTC.